This TCR beta chain originates from a study of T-cell reconstitution after alpha-beta-depleted transplantation in children. This clonotype was found a few times. Antigen unknown. Study-wide points: Alpha-beta T cells present about two months after transplant were reported to originate from several hundred expanded graft clones.

Germline V gene lookup returns CDR1 DFQATT and CDR2 SNEGSKA (reference sequence). The CDR3 extends over 14 amino acids. V shed 2 bases, J shed 2 bases, and the junction held 4 bases outside the gene matches. Using unique molecular identifiers, the investigators prepared the TCRbeta library. TCRdb ran MiXCR on the PCR reads and lists one entry per CDR3 protein. Of roughly 420,000 distinct CDR3 sequences listed, about a sixth were seen once; the top ten hold roughly 29%. The sample consisted of PBMCs, mostly from graft donor cells, taken 360 days after TCRalphabeta/CD19-depleted stem cell transplant. The chain is built from TRBV20-1 and TRBJ1-2, with 8 bases lining up with TRBD1. The TCR originated in a boy younger than two who had a stem cell transplant for Wiskott-Aldrich syndrome, so the T cells may come from the graft donor. Written as DNA, the CDR3 is TGCAGTGCTAGACCGGGACAGGAGAACTATGGCTACACCTTC. As protein: CSARPGQENYGYTF.